This is a list of T cell receptor beta chains from one sample in a study of T cell responses to AZD1222 COVID-19 vaccine. The method was immunoSEQ multiplex PCR; TCRdb's version includes in-frame clones alone and lacks a portion of them. The sample includes 84,000 or so clones, over 70% of them seen just once. Source: peripheral blood, taken on day 0 of AZD1222 vaccination. The receptors come from an adult in good health. The CDR3 runs from the conserved cysteine through the conserved F or W.

V gene	J gene	CDR3 length	CDR3 protein
TRBV6-1	TRBJ1-3	13	CASSEAVWDSRVF
TRBV5-1	TRBJ2-7	14	CASSLSGPTYEQYF
TRBV7-3	TRBJ2-5	13	CASSLNRGQTQYF
TRBV18	TRBJ2-7	13	CASSPGAPYEQYF
TRBV5-8	TRBJ2-7	15	CASSWGQGPSYEQYF
TRBV2	TRBJ1-4	11	CARDGLEKLFF
TRBV11-3	TRBJ2-3	12	CASSRGADTQYF
TRBV11-2	TRBJ1-2	14	CASSLKRAGVGYTF
TRBV27	TRBJ2-7	16	CASSLLTSGVSYEQYF
TRBV4-1	TRBJ2-1	16	CASSQVAASGSSEQFF
TRBV9	TRBJ2-3	12	CASSEGLDTQYF
TRBV27	TRBJ2-7	16	CASSPLPGTGAREQYF
TRBV7-8	TRBJ1-5	14	CASSFNYRNQPQHF
TRBV18	TRBJ2-3	16	CASSPPGLAGGDTQYF
TRBV6-5	TRBJ2-3	14	CASSYSRGADTQYF
TRBV6-5	TRBJ1-1	15	CASSQLPHGNTEAFF
TRBV7-3	TRBJ2-5	15	CASSPTGAGGETQYF
TRBV7-2	TRBJ2-1	19	CASSLGGAALAISYNEQFF
TRBV7-2	TRBJ2-5	16	CASSSRLAGEKETQYF
TRBV12-5	TRBJ1-5	13	CASGLEYNQPQHF
TRBV27	TRBJ2-7	14	CASSSRGVGSEQYF
TRBV5-4	TRBJ2-1	16	CASKSTAGGVINEQFF
TRBV27	TRBJ2-7	13	CASRYEGGNEQYF
TRBV27	TRBJ1-1	14	CASSLSSGGTEAFF
TRBV6-6	TRBJ2-3	13	CASSEGGTDTQYF
TRBV3-1/TRBV3-2	TRBJ2-7	14	CASSQRFPPYEQYF
TRBV5-6	TRBJ1-1	14	CASSLGGSGTEAFF
TRBV5-8	TRBJ2-2	17	CASSPLGSSQNTGELFF
TRBV12-3/TRBV12-4	TRBJ1-3	13	CASSLVTANTIYF
TRBV27	TRBJ1-1	14	CASSPYPGQGYAFF
TRBV11-2	TRBJ1-1	12	CASSRRREAAFF
TRBV7-9	TRBJ2-7	16	CASSPFGVAGSYEQYF
TRBV9	TRBJ1-3	14	CASSELTGSTTIYF
TRBV7-9	TRBJ2-7	17	CASSLISGEGLDYEQYF
TRBV19	TRBJ1-2	15	CASSIFDGTRYGYTF
TRBV27	TRBJ1-2	13	CASSLRHDYGYTF
TRBV7-2	TRBJ2-7	15	CASSPRTGGIYEQYF
TRBV6-1	TRBJ1-2	12	CASSEQRRGYTF
TRBV5-1	TRBJ2-2	16	CASSLAGNSNTGELFF
TRBV5-1	TRBJ2-3	13	CASSFRLADTQYF
TRBV4-1	TRBJ1-1	15	CASSPSGPVSTEAFF
TRBV7-8	TRBJ2-7	15	CASSLRAGGPYEQYF
TRBV11-1	TRBJ1-1	15	CASSPPDRGAGVAFF
TRBV7-8	TRBJ2-7	14	CASSFQGGPYEQYF
TRBV6-6	TRBJ2-5	14	CASNLRDRVKTQYF
TRBV29-1	TRBJ2-7	13	CSVEERGDYEQYF
TRBV2	TRBJ2-7	14	CASLLASGRDEQYF
TRBV5-4	TRBJ1-1	16	CASSLGGAPRSTEAFF
TRBV7-8	TRBJ2-1	14	CASSLRDSPNEQFF
TRBV19	TRBJ2-1	17	CASSSRATVSSRGEQFF
TRBV27	TRBJ1-2	14	CASSTGGRGYGYTF
TRBV3-1/TRBV3-2	TRBJ2-1	15	CASSQGSGPYNEQFF